The 5 T cell receptor beta chains reported below all come from one sample, sequenced in a study of control samples from healthy donors and cancer patients (dated by TCRdb to the early 2020s). The library relied on the immunoSEQ multiplex PCR assay. Entries here come from immuneACCESS through TCRdb and include only in-frame sequences with V and J called. Some clones fail to appear in such tables; in the studies checked, an unresolved V gene covers under half of the shortfall, and the cause of the remainder is unknown. In this sample the table shows 100,000 to 150,000 clones, about 92% of which occur a single time. About 1.9% of the sample is in the top ten clones. Sequences were obtained from blood. The receptor source for this set is a woman aged 50 to 65 in good health.

The rearrangement links TRBV7-2 to TRBJ2-5; D remains ambiguous. The germline V gene has CDR1 SGHTA and CDR2 FQGNSA. CDR3 size: 13 residues. V lost 5 bases, J lost 5 bases, and 12 bases lay in between. The CDR3 DNA reads as TGTGCCAGCAGCCTAATGCTGGGGGAGACCCAGTACTTC. Its translation: CASSLMLGETQYF.

The chain is built from TRBV20-1 and TRBJ2-7, with D unresolved. Germline-derived CDR1 and CDR2 are DFQATT and SNEGSKA (reference sequence). The CDR3 spans 14 residues. The V end was cut by 3 bases, the J end by 4 bases, with 16 bases between. The CDR3 sequence is CSASRVEFNYEQYF. The CDR3 DNA follows: TGCAGTGCTAGTAGGGTGGAGTTTAATTACGAGCAGTACTTC.

The gene calls are TRBV7-9 and TRBJ2-7, with D possibly matching TRBD2 (5 bases). Per germline, CDR1 SEHNR and CDR2 FQNEAQ (reference sequence). The CDR3 covers 15 residues. The V end was cut by 7 bases, the J end by 3 bases, with 19 bases between. This chain's CDR3 is CASTNGGQGIYEQYF. CDR3 bases: TGTGCCAGCACCAACGGCGGGCAAGGGATCTACGAGCAGTACTTC. The full variable domain, rest sourced from reference TRBV7-9 and TRBJ2-7, is DTGVSQNPRHKITKRGQNVTFRCDPISEHNRLYWYRQTLGQGPEFLTYFQNEAQLEKSRLLSDRFSAERPKGSFSTLEIQRTEQGDSAMYLCASTNGGQGIYEQYFGPGTRLTVT.

The V and J genes are TRBV19 and TRBJ1-1; D is perhaps TRBD1 (5 bases). Trimming removed 7 bases from V and 2 bases from J, with 17 bases in between. Germline-derived CDR1 and CDR2 are LNHDA and SQIVND (reference sequence). This CDR3 contains 15 residues. The CDR3 is CASTARRGRNTEAFF. The CDR3 bases are TGTGCCAGTACCGCCCGGCGGGGGAGAAACACTGAAGCTTTCTTT.

The chain uses TRBV6-5 and TRBJ2-7; TRBD2 aligns across 11 bases. This CDR3 contains 15 residues. Germline CDR1 is MNHEY and CDR2 is SVGAGI. After removal of 6 bases from V and 2 bases from J, the junction contained 6 bases not matched to a gene. For the CDR3, the DNA is TGTGCCAGCAGAAACCTAGCGGGAGGAGCCTACGAGCAGTACTTC. Its translation is CASRNLAGGAYEQYF.